This passage covers 21 T cell receptor beta chains from one sample sequenced in a study of cytomegalovirus exposure and HLA in healthy donors (dated by TCRdb to between 2016 and 2019). Libraries were made using the immunoSEQ multiplex PCR assay. For the multiplex PCR, a mixture combining 60 forward primers for TCR Vbeta segments and 13 reverse primers for TCR Jbeta segments was used. The immuneACCESS repertoire file appears here via TCRdb, limited to in-frame rearrangements. These files lack a portion of the clones; in checked studies, under half of the deficit traces to unresolved V genes, and the cause of the others is not known. The sample profile shows tens of thousands of clones; approximately 64% of them were found once. The top ten clonotypes cover roughly 21% of the sample. Sequencing was performed on PBMCs. Source of these receptors: a woman aged 50 to 65 in good health and CMV-seropositive.

This clone has more than one count but fewer than ten. The CDR3 protein is CASSSRDRYRNTIYF. The DNA for the CDR3 is TGTGCCAGCAGCTCCCGGGACAGATACCGAAACACCATATATTTT. This rearrangement joins TRBV5-8 to TRBJ1-3; 7 nucleotides agree with TRBD1. V lost 3 bases and J lost 5; bases outside the gene matches: 8. This CDR3 is built from 15 residues. The germline gives CDR1 SGHTS, CDR2 YDEGEE.

The CDR3 here is CASSDHSDTQYF. CDR3 DNA sequence: TGTGCCAGCAGTGACCACTCAGATACGCAGTATTTT. The chain combines TRBV2 with TRBJ2-3; no definite D call. Trimming took 3 bases from V and 4 from J, leaving 5 bases between them. CDR3 length: 12 residues. Germline V gene lookup returns CDR1 SNHLY and CDR2 FYNNEI.

This clone was picked up a small number of times. The chain employs TRBV6-6 and TRBJ1-1, with TRBD1 identical over 8 bases. The germline gives CDR1 MNHNY, CDR2 SVGAGI (reference sequence). V trimming: 0 bases; J trimming: 0 bases; junction bases outside the gene matches: 3. The CDR3 is made up of 16 amino acids. This CDR3 reads CASSYSRDRLNTEAFF. CDR3 nucleotide sequence: TGTGCCAGCAGTTACTCGAGGGACAGGTTGAACACTGAAGCTTTCTTT.

This chain joins TRBV29-1 and TRBJ1-1; D remains unclear. CDR3 size: 14 residues. Germline V gives CDR1 SQVTM, CDR2 ANQGSEA. V gave up 2 bases and J gave up 0 bases, with 10 bases separating them. CDR3 amino acids: CSVEKTVMNTEAFF. CDR3 nucleotide sequence: TGCAGCGTTGAAAAAACGGTAATGAACACTGAAGCTTTCTTT. Looking up the rest from reference TRBV29-1 and TRBJ1-1 gives the full variable domain: SAVISQKPSRDICQRGTSLTIQCQVDSQVTMMFWYRQQPGQSLTLIATANQGSEATYESGFVIDKFPISRPNLTFSTLTVSNMSPEDSSIYLCSVEKTVMNTEAFFGQGTRLTVV.

This chain links TRBV7-2 with TRBJ2-5; weak D call: TRBD2 (6 bases). V gave up 5 bases and J gave up 1 base, with 17 bases separating them. This CDR3 region has 16 residues. Germline V lookup: CDR1 SGHTA, CDR2 FQGNSA. This CDR3 is CASSPAFGGFQETQYF. CDR3 nucleotide sequence: TGTGCCAGCAGCCCAGCTTTTGGGGGGTTCCAAGAGACCCAGTACTTC.

This clone was observed once. The gene calls are TRBV28 and TRBJ1-5, with D maybe TRBD1 (6 bases). Trimming left V 3 bases short and J 2 bases short, with 11 bases between. Germline-derived CDR1 and CDR2 are MDHEN and SYDVKM. The CDR3 runs 15 residues. Here the CDR3 reads CASSFTGRGNQPQHF. Here the CDR3 DNA reads TGTGCCAGCAGTTTCACAGGGCGCGGCAATCAGCCCCAGCATTTT.

The rearrangement joins TRBV30 to TRBJ1-5; no firm D call. V lost 2 bases and J lost 4, with 12 bases in between. The CDR3 contains 14 residues. The V gene's germline CDR1 is GTSNPN and CDR2 SVGIG (reference sequence). CDR3 loop: CAWSPMVGNQPQHF. The CDR3 coding sequence is TGTGCCTGGAGTCCCATGGTCGGGAATCAGCCCCAGCATTTT.

This clone was seen just once. V usage is TRBV27 and J usage is TRBJ2-5, with 12 positions matching TRBD2. From germline, CDR1 is MNHEY and CDR2 SMNVEV (reference sequence). J was trimmed by 2 bases and V by 7 bases; bases with no gene match: 8. The length of the CDR3 is 16 residues. The CDR3 protein is CASNALAGGLQETQYF. The CDR3 DNA follows: TGTGCCAGCAATGCCCTAGCGGGGGGGCTTCAAGAGACCCAGTACTTC.

CDR3 nucleotide sequence: TGCGCCAGCAGCTTGGGGACAGGGGGGCTCGTAAGCTACACCTTC. It yields the protein CASSLGTGGLVSYTF. This chain joins TRBV5-1 and TRBJ1-2; TRBD1 aligns across 10 bases. CDR3 length: 15 amino acids. The germline gives CDR1 SGHRS, CDR2 YFSETQ. The J segment lost 9 bases and the V segment lost 0 bases, leaving 8 bases of the junction unmatched.

The rearrangement uses TRBV9 and TRBJ2-2; TRBD2 matches 14 bases. Germline values: CDR1 SGDLS, CDR2 YYNGEE. CDR3 size: 18 residues. Losses at the gene ends were 0 bases for V and 2 bases for J; bases not matched to a gene: 3. The CDR3 nucleotides are TGTGCCAGCAGCGTAGGACTAGCGGGGGGGCCCAACACCGGGGAGCTGTTTTTT. It codes for CASSVGLAGGPNTGELFF.

The CDR3 here is CSATGGEAFF. CDR3 sequence (DNA): TGCAGTGCTACAGGGGGAGAAGCTTTCTTT. This rearrangement joins TRBV20-1 to TRBJ1-1; 7 bases line up with TRBD1. The CDR3 consists of 10 residues. The V segment lost 4 bases and the J segment 8 bases; nucleotides outside the gene matches: 1. Germline V CDR1 and CDR2: DFQATT, SNEGSKA (reference sequence).

This clone was observed a few times. V is TRBV7-9 and J is TRBJ2-7; D perhaps matches TRBD1 (5 bases). Germline V gives CDR1 SEHNR, CDR2 FQNEAQ (reference sequence). The CDR3 loop spans 14 amino acids. The ends were cut back, 5 bases at V and 5 bases at J, with 16 bases in the middle. DNA of the CDR3: TGTGCCAGCAGCCCACAGGCAGGCCTGAACGAGCAGTACTTC. As protein: CASSPQAGLNEQYF.

In its sample, this clone was seen a few times. V is TRBV7-2 and J is TRBJ1-5; the D gene is possibly TRBD1 (5 bases). CDR3 size: 15 residues. The V gene's germline CDR1 is SGHTA and CDR2 FQGNSA. With 3 bases removed from V and 2 bases from J, the gap between germline ends came to 11 bases. CDR3 protein: CASSFWGSGNQPQHF. The CDR3 DNA sequence: TGTGCCAGCAGCTTCTGGGGCTCGGGCAATCAGCCCCAGCATTTT.

The chain joins TRBV28 to TRBJ2-7; perhaps TRBD1 as D (6 bases). Germline assignment: CDR1 MDHEN and CDR2 SYDVKM. V lost 2 bases, J lost 7 bases, and 15 bases lay in between. This CDR3 contains 14 residues. CDR3 amino acids: CASSLARGLGEQYF. The DNA of the CDR3 is TGTGCCAGCAGTTTAGCCAGGGGTTTAGGAGAGCAGTACTTC.

This clone was detected a few times. The genes are TRBV2 and TRBJ2-6; 7 bases agree with TRBD1. Unmatched junction bases numbered 8, after V lost 6 bases and J lost 0 bases. CDR3 length: 17 amino acids. Germline V lookup: CDR1 SNHLY, CDR2 FYNNEI. The DNA of the CDR3 is TGTGCCAGCAGCGGGGACAGACCGAGCTCTGGGGCCAACGTCCTGACTTTC. It encodes CASSGDRPSSGANVLTF. The full variable domain, completed using reference TRBV2 and TRBJ2-6, is EPEVTQTPSHQVTQMGQEVILRCVPISNHLYFYWYRQILGQKVEFLVSFYNNEISEKSEIFDDQFSVERPDGSNFTLKIRSTKLEDSAMYFCASSGDRPSSGANVLTFGAGSRLTVL.

This clone appeared once. The CDR3 loop is CAIREGQQETQYF. CDR3 DNA sequence: TGTGCCATCAGGGAGGGTCAGCAAGAGACCCAGTACTTC. The chain recombines TRBV10-3 with TRBJ2-5; D is perhaps TRBD2 (6 bases). CDR3 length: 13 residues. Germline-derived CDR1 and CDR2 are ENHRY and SYGVKD. V lost 6 bases, J lost 2 bases, and 10 bases lay in between.

The chain has TRBV6-1 and TRBJ2-1; 11 nucleotides agree with TRBD2. This CDR3 region has 17 residues. With V trimmed by 2 bases and J by 5 bases, 8 bases remained unmatched. Germline CDR1 and CDR2: MNHNS and SASEGT. DNA of the CDR3: TGTGCCAGCAGTGAAAGGGAACTAGCGGGGGAGGACAATGAGCAGTTCTTC. Protein product: CASSERELAGEDNEQFF.

V gene TRBV28 combines with J gene TRBJ1-5; possibly TRBD1 for D (6 bases). The CDR3 length is 20 residues. Germline V gives CDR1 MDHEN, CDR2 SYDVKM. Trimming stripped 5 bases from V and 6 bases from J, with 32 bases between. CDR3 region: CASSPNPSSYGQYRGQPQHF. The CDR3, as DNA: TGTGCCAGCAGTCCAAACCCGAGCTCATACGGACAGTATCGCGGTCAGCCCCAGCATTTT.

This clone was recorded a few times. This chain connects TRBV9 to TRBJ2-7; D perhaps matches TRBD1 (5 bases). Per germline, CDR1 SGDLS and CDR2 YYNGEE. Trimming removed 0 bases from V and 2 bases from J, with 9 bases in between. CDR3 size: 14 residues. The DNA for the CDR3 is TGTGCCAGCAGCGTAGGTGGGGCCCCCTACGAGCAGTACTTC. This sequence encodes CASSVGGAPYEQYF.

The chain carries TRBV27 and TRBJ2-7; D may be TRBD2 (7 bases). The length of the CDR3 is 17 residues. V shed 5 bases and J shed 0 bases, with 20 bases lying between them. Germline CDR1 is MNHEY and CDR2 is SMNVEV (reference sequence). This CDR3 is CASSRRAGASNSYEQYF. CDR3 bases: TGTGCCAGCAGTCGCCGCGCGGGGGCATCAAACTCCTACGAGCAGTACTTC.

The chain combines TRBV29-1 with TRBJ2-1; D gene unclear. CDR1 and CDR2 (germline): SQVTM, ANQGSEA. The CDR3 is 12 amino acids. V was shortened by 6 bases and J by 5 bases, with 11 bases between the two germline ends. The CDR3 sequence is CSVRTHNNEQFF. CDR3 sequence (DNA): TGCAGCGTCAGAACACATAACAATGAGCAGTTCTTC.